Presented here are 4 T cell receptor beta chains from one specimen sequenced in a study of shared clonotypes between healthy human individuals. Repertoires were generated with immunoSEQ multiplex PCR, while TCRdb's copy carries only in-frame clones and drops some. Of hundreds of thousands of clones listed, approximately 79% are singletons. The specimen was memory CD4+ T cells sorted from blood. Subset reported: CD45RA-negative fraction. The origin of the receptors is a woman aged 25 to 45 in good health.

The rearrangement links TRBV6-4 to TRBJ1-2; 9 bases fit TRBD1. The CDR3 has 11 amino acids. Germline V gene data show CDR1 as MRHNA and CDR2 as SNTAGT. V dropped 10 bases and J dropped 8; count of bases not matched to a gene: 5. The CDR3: CAIRQGGGYTF. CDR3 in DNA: TGTGCCATCCGACAGGGGGGCGGCTACACCTTC.

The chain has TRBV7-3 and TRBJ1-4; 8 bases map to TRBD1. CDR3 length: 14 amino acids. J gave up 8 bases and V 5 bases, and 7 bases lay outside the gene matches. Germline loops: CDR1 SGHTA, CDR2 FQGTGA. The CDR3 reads CASSRTGPGEKLFF. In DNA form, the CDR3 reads TGTGCCAGCAGCCGGACAGGGCCCGGGGAAAAACTGTTTTTT. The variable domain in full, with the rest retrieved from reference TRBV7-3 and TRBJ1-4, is GAGVSQTPSNKVTEKGKYVELRCDPISGHTALYWYRQSLGQGPEFLIYFQGTGAADDSGLPNDRFFAVRPEGSVSTLKIQRTERGDSAVYLCASSRTGPGEKLFFGSGTQLSVL.

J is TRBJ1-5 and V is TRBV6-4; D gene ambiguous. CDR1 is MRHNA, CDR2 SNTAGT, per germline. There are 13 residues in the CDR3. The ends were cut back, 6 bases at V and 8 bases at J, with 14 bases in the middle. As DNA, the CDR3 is TGTGCCAGCAGCCTACAAGGAGAAAAGCCCCAGCATTTT. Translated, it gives CASSLQGEKPQHF.

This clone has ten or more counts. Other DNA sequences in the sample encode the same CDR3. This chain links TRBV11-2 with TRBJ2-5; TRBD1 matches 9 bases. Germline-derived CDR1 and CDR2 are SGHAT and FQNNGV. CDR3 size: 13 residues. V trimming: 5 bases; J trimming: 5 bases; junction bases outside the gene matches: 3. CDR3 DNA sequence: TGTGCCAGCAGCCCAGGACAGGGGGAGACCCAGTACTTC. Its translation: CASSPGQGETQYF.